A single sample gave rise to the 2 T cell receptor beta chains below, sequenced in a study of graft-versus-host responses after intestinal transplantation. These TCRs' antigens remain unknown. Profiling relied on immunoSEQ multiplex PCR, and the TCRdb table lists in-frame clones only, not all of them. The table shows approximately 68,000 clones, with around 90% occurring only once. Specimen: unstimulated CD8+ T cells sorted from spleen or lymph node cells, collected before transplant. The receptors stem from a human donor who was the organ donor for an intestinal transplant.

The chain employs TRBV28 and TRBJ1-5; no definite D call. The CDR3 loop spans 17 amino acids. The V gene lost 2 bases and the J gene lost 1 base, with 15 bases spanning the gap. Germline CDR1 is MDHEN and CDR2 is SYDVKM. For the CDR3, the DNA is TGTGCCAGCAGTTTACTGTTGGGAGGGTACAGCAATCAGCCCCAGCATTTT. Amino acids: CASSLLLGGYSNQPQHF.

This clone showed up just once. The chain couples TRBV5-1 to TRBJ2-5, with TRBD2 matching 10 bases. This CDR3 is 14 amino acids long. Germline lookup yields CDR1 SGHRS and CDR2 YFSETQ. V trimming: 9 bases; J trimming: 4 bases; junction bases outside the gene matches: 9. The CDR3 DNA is TGCGCCACCACTAGCGGGGCAATAGGAGAGACCCAGTACTTC. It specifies CATTSGAIGETQYF. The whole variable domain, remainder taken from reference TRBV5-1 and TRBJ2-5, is KAGVTQTPRYLIKTRGQQVTLSCSPISGHRSVSWYQQTPGQGLQFLFEYFSETQRNKGNFPGRFSGRQFSNSRSEMNVSTLELGDSALYLCATTSGAIGETQYFGPGTRLLVL.